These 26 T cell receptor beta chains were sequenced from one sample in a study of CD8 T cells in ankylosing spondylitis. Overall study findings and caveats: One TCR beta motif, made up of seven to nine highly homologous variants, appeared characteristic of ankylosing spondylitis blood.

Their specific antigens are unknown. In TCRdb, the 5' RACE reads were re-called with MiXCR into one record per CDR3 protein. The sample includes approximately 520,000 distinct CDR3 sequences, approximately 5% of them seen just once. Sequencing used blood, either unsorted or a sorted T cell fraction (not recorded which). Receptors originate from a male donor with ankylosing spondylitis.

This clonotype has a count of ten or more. The CDR3 DNA reads as TGTGCCAGCAGCGTAGGCTTTAGCGGGAGCTACGAGCAGTACTTC. Translated: CASSVGFSGSYEQYF. The chain uses TRBV9 and TRBJ2-7; 9 nucleotides match TRBD2. The V and J ends lost 0 bases and 3 bases, in that order; junction bases with no gene match: 4. The CDR3 covers 15 residues. Germline CDR1 and CDR2: SGDLS and YYNGEE.

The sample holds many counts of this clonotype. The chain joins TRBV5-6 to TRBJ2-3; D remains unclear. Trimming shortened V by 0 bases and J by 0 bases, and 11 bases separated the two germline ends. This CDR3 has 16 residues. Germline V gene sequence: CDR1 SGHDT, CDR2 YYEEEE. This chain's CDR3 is CASSLATTSSTDTQYF. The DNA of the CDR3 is TGTGCCAGCAGCTTGGCGACAACATCTAGCACAGATACGCAGTATTTT.

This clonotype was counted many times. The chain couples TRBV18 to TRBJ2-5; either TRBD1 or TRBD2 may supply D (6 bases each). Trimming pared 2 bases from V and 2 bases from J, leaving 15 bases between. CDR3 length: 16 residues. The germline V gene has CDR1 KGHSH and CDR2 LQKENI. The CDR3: CASSPVGGHRQETQYF. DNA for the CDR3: TGTGCCAGCTCACCAGTGGGGGGCCACCGGCAAGAGACCCAGTACTTC.

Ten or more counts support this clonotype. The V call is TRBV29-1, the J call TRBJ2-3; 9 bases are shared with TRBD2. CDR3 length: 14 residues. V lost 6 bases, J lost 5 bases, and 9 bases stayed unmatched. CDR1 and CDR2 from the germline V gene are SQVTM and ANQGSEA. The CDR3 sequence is CSVNSGSEGDTQYF. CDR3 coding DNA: TGCAGCGTGAATAGCGGGAGTGAGGGAGATACGCAGTATTTT.

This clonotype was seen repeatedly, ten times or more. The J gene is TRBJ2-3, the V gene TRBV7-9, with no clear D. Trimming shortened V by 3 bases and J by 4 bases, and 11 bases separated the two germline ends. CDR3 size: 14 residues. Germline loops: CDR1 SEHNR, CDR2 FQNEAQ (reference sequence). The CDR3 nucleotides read TGTGCCAGCAGCTTGGACGGTGTCCCAGATACGCAGTATTTT. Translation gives CASSLDGVPDTQYF.

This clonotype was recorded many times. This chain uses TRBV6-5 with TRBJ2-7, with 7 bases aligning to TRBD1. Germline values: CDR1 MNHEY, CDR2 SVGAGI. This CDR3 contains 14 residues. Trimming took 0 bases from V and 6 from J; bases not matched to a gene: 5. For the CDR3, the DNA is TGTGCCAGCAGTTACTCGGGGACAGTGGTCGAGCAGTACTTC. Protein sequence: CASSYSGTVVEQYF.

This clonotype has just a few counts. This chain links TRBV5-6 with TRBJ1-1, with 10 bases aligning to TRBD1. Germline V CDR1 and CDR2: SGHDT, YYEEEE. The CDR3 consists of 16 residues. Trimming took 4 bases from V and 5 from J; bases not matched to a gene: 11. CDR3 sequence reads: CASSKQLDRGRTEAFF. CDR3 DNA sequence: TGTGCCAGCAGCAAGCAACTGGACAGGGGGAGAACTGAAGCTTTCTTT.

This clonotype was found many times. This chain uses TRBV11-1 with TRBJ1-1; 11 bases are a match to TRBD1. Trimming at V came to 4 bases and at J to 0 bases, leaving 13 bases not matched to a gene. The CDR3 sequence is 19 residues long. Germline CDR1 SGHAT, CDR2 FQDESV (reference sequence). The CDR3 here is CASSSLVRDRGFLNTEAFF. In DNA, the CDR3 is TGTGCCAGCAGCTCCTTGGTCCGGGACAGGGGGTTCTTGAACACTGAAGCTTTCTTT.

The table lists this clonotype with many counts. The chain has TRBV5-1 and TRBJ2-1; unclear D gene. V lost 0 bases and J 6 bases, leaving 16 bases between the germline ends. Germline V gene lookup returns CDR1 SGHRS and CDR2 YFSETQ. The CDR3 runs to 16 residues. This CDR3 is CASSLAGSPRANEQFF. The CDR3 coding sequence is TGCGCCAGCAGCTTGGCCGGCAGTCCAAGGGCCAATGAGCAGTTCTTC.

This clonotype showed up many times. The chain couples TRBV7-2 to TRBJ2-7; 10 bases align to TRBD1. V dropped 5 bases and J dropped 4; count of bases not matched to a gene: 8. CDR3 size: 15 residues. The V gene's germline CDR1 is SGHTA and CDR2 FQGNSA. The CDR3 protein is CASSLRQGAEYEQYF. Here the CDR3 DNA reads TGTGCCAGCAGCCTTCGACAGGGGGCGGAGTACGAGCAGTACTTC.

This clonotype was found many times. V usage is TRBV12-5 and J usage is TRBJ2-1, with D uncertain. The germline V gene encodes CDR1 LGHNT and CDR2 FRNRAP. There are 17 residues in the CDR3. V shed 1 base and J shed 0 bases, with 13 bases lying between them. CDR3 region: CASGLAPRSSSYNEQFF. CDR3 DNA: TGTGCTAGTGGTTTGGCCCCTCGGTCAAGCTCCTACAATGAGCAGTTCTTC.

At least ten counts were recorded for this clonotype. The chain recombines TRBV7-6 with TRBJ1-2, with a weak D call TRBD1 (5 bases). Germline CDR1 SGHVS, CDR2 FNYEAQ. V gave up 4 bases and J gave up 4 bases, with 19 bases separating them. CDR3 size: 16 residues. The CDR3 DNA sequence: TGTGCCAGCAGCTCTGGGACCGCCGGGGTCCCCTATGGCTACACCTTC. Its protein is CASSSGTAGVPYGYTF.

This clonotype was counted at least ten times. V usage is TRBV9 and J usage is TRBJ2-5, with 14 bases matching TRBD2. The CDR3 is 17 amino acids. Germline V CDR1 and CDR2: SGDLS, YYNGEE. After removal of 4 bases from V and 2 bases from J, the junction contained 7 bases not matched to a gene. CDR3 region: CASSPGTSGGSQETQYF. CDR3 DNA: TGTGCCAGCAGCCCCGGGACTAGCGGGGGATCACAAGAGACCCAGTACTTC.

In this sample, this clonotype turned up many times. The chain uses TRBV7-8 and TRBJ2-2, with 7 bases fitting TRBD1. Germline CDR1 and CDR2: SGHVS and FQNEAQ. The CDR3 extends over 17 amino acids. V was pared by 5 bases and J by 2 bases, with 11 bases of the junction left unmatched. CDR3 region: CASSTPRQGLNTGELFF. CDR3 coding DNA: TGTGCCAGCAGCACTCCCAGACAGGGCCTAAACACCGGGGAGCTGTTTTTT. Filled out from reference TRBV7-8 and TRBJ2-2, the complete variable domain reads GAGVSQSPRYKVAKRGQDVALRCDPISGHVSLFWYQQALGQGPEFLTYFQNEAQLDKSGLPSDRFFAERPEGSVSTLKIQRTQQEDSAVYLCASSTPRQGLNTGELFFGEGSRLTVL.

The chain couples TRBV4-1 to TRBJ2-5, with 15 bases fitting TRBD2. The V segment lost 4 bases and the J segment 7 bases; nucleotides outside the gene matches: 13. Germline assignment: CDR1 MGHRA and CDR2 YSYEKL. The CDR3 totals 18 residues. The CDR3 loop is CASSPGLAGGRYTWTQYF. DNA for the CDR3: TGCGCCAGCAGCCCGGGACTAGCGGGAGGCCGGTACACATGGACCCAGTACTTC.

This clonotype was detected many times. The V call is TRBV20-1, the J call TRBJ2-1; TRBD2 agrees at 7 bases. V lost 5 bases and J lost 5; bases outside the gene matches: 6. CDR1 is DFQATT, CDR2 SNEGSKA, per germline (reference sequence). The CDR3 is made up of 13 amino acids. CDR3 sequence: CSAGGTTNNEQFF. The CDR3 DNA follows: TGCAGTGCTGGCGGGACTACCAACAATGAGCAGTTCTTC.

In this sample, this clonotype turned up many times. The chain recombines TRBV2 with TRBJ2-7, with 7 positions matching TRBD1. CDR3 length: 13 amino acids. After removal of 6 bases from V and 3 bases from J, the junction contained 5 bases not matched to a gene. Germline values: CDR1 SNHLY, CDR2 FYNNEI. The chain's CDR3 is CASRNRGFYEQYF. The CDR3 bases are TGTGCCAGCAGGAACAGGGGATTCTACGAGCAGTACTTC.

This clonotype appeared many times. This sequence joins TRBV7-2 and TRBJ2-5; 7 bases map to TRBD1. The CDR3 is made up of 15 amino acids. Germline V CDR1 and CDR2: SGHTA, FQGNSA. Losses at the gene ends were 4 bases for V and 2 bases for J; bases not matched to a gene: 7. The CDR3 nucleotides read TGTGCCAGCAGCTACCAAGGGACAGCTCAAGAGACCCAGTACTTC. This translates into CASSYQGTAQETQYF.

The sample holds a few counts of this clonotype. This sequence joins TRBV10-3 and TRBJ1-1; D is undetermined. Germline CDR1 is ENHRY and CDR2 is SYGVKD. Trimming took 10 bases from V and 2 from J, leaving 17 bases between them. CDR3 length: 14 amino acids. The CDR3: CATLTARYNTEAFF. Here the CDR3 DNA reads TGTGCCACCCTCACGGCCAGATACAACACTGAAGCTTTCTTT.

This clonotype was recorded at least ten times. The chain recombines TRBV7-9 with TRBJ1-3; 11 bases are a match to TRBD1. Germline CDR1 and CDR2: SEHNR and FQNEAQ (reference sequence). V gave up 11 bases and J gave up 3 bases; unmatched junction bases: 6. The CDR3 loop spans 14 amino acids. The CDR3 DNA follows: TGTGCCGGCTTGGACAGGGGGCATGGAAACACCATATATTTT. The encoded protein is CAGLDRGHGNTIYF.

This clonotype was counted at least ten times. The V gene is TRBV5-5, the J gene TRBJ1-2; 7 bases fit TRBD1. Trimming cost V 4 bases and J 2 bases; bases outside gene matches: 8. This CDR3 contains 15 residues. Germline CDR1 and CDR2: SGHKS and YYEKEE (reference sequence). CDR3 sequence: CASSTPGQPNYGYTF. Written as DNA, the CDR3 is TGTGCCAGCAGCACTCCGGGACAGCCGAACTATGGCTACACCTTC.

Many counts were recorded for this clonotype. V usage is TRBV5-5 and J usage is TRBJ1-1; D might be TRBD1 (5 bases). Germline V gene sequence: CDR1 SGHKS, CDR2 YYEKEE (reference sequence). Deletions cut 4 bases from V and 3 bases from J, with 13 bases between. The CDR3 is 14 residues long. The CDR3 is CASSRAGRDTEAFF. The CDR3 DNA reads TGTGCCAGCAGCCGCGCAGGGAGAGACACTGAAGCTTTCTTT.

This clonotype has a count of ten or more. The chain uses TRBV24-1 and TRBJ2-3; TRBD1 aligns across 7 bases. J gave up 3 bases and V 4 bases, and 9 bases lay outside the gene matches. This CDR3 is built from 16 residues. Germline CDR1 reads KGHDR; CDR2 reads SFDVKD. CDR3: CATSDITGDWTDTQYF. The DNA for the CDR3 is TGTGCCACCAGTGACATCACAGGGGATTGGACAGATACGCAGTATTTT.

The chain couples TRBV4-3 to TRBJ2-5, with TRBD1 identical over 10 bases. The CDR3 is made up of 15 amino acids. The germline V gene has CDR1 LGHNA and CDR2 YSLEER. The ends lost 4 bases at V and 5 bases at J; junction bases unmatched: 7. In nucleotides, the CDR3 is TGCGCCAGCAGCCCCCGGGACAGGGGTGGGGAGACCCAGTACTTC. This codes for CASSPRDRGGETQYF.

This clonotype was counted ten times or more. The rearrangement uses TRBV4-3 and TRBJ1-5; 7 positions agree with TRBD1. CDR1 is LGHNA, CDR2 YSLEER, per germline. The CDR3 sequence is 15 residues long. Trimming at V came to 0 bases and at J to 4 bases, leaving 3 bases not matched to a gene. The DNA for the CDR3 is TGCGCCAGCAGCCAAGACGGGGACAGTAATCAGCCCCAGCATTTT. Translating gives CASSQDGDSNQPQHF.

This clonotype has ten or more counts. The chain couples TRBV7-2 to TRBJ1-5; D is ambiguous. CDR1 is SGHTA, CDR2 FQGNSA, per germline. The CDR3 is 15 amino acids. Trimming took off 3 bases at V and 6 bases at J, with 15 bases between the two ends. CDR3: CASSFRASWGQPQHF. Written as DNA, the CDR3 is TGTGCCAGCAGCTTCCGGGCCAGTTGGGGTCAGCCCCAGCATTTT.